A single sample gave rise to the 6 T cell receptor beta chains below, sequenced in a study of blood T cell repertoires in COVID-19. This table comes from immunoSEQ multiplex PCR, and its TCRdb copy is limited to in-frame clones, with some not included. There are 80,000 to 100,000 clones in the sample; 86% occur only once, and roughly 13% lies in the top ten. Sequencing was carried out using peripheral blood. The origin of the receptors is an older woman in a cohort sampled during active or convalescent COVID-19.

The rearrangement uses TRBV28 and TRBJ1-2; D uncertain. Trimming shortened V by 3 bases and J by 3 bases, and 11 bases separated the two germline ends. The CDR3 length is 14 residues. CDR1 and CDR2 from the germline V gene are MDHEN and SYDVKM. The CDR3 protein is CASSLEGGHYGYTF. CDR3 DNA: TGTGCCAGCAGTTTGGAAGGAGGACACTATGGCTACACCTTC.

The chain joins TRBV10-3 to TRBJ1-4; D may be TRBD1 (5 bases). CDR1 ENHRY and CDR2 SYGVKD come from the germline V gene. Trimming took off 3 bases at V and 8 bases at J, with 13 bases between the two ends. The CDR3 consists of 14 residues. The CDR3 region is CAISEGALGEKLFF. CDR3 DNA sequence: TGTGCCATCAGTGAAGGGGCACTCGGAGAAAAACTGTTTTTT.

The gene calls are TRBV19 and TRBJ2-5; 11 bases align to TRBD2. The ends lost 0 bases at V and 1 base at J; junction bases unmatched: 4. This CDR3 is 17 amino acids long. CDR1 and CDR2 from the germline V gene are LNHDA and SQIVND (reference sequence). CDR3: CASSIDRLAGGQETQYF. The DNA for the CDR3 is TGTGCCAGTAGTATAGATCGGCTAGCGGGGGGCCAAGAGACCCAGTACTTC.

For the CDR3, the DNA is TGTGCCAGCTCACCGGCCGCTTCGTCTCCCTACGAGCAGTACTTC. Protein product: CASSPAASSPYEQYF. The chain uses TRBV18 and TRBJ2-7; D ambiguous. Trimming took off 3 bases at V and 2 bases at J, with 14 bases between the two ends. Germline V gene data show CDR1 as KGHSH and CDR2 as LQKENI. This CDR3 contains 15 residues. The entire variable domain, with the rest obtained from reference TRBV18 and TRBJ2-7, is as follows: NAGVMQNPRHLVRRRGQEARLRCSPMKGHSHVYWYRQLPEEGLKFMVYLQKENIIDESGMPKERFSAEFPKEGPSILRIQQVVRGDSAAYFCASSPAASSPYEQYFGPGTRLTVT.

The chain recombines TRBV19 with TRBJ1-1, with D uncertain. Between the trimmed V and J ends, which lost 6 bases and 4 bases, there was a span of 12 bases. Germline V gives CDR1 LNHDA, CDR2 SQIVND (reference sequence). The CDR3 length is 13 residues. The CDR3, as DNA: TGTGCCAGTAGAGTAATGGGCGCCACTGAAGCTTTCTTT. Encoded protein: CASRVMGATEAFF.

The DNA of the CDR3 is TGTGCCAGCAGCTCCCAGGTCACAGATACGCAGTATTTT. The encoded protein is CASSSQVTDTQYF. The gene calls are TRBV5-5 and TRBJ2-3; D gene unclear. The V and J ends lost 3 bases and 2 bases respectively, with 7 bases between them. CDR3 length equals 13 residues. Germline-derived CDR1 and CDR2 are SGHKS and YYEKEE (reference sequence).